The clone carrying this TCR beta chain was counted a few times. The antigen is unknown. The data were obtained in a study of T cells after yellow fever vaccination. Findings and limits, study-wide: The appearance of a small share of clonotypes in both CD4 and CD8 compartments was observed.

The CDR3 length is 13 residues. Germline trimming cut 2 bases from V and 7 bases from J; bases unmatched to any gene: 4. One entry per CDR3 protein, called by TCRdb with MiXCR from the 5' RACE reads. The sample holds 340,000 or so distinct CDR3 sequences, about 12% seen once. V usage is TRBV12-3 or TRBV12-4 and J usage is TRBJ1-2, with 7 nucleotides matching TRBD1. This material consisted of CD4+ T cells sorted from PBMCs, taken 15 days after the yellow fever booster vaccination. This TCR derives from a young man who received the YFV17D yellow fever vaccine. The CDR3 region has the DNA TGTGCCAGCAGTTTACAACAGGGGTCTGGCTACACCTTC. Encoded protein: CASSLQQGSGYTF.